The sequence of this T cell receptor (beta chain) was determined in a study of metastatic and nonmetastatic thyroid tumors. Background on the study: Across peripheral blood and tumor or nodule tissue samples taken from malignant and benign thyroid patients, the repertoires were compared with one another.

Each patient came to thyroid surgery without any prior treatment (of any kind). The sample holds many counts of this clone. Deletions cut 3 bases from V and 4 bases from J, with 16 bases between. The CDR3 extends over 16 amino acids. From germline, CDR1 is LNHNV and CDR2 YYDKDF (reference sequence). With MiXCR, TCRdb reprocessed the PCR reads. The sample records roughly 30,000 clones, roughly 20% being singletons. This TCR was sampled from a female donor with papillary thyroid cancer or a benign thyroid nodule (not recorded which). Some clones in this sample may be carry-over from other donors' samples. This chain joins TRBV15 and TRBJ2-1; D is ambiguous. Sequenced: blood. The CDR3 region is CATSSRQDVRYNEQFF. The CDR3 DNA follows: TGTGCCACCAGCAGCCGTCAGGACGTTCGATACAATGAGCAGTTCTTC.